The 18 T cell receptor beta chains listed next were all sequenced from one sample in a study of CD8 T cells in Susac syndrome. With random hexamers, reverse transcription was performed on roughly 0.45 to 1 ug of RNA. TCRdb redid the calling of the immunoSEQ multiplex PCR reads with MiXCR, one entry per CDR3 protein. The data show roughly 200,000 distinct CDR3 sequences, around 95% seen once. Material for sequencing was CD4+ T cells from PBMCs. The receptors originated from a human donor with multiple sclerosis.

The V and J genes are TRBV30 and TRBJ2-3; D perhaps matches TRBD1 (6 bases). In germline, CDR1 is GTSNPN, CDR2 SVGIG (reference sequence). V lost 4 bases, J lost 14 bases, and 16 bases lay in between. CDR3 length: 11 residues. CDR3 amino acids: CAWTLGGERYF. The CDR3 DNA sequence: TGTGCCTGGACCCTTGGGGGCGAGAGGTATTTT. Looking up the rest from reference TRBV30 and TRBJ2-3 gives the full variable domain: SQTIHQWPATLVQPVGSPLSLECTVEGTSNPNLYWYRQAAGRGLQLLFYSVGIGQISSEVPQNLSASRPQDRQFILSSKKLLLSDSGFYLCAWTLGGERYFGPGTRLTVL.

V is TRBV27 and J is TRBJ1-2; possibly TRBD1 for D (5 bases). Trimming shortened V by 8 bases and J by 6 bases, and 19 bases separated the two germline ends. CDR3 length: 14 amino acids. Germline V lookup: CDR1 MNHEY, CDR2 SMNVEV (reference sequence). The CDR3 region has the DNA TGTGCCAGCTCCCGTGGGGACCGGCGGGATGGCTACACCTTC. Residues: CASSRGDRRDGYTF.

This clonotype was seen a single time. The rearrangement links TRBV20-1 to TRBJ1-6; a weak D match, TRBD1 (5 bases). This CDR3 spans 15 amino acids. V lost 2 bases, J lost 8 bases, and 16 bases lay in between. Germline-derived CDR1 and CDR2 are DFQATT and SNEGSKA (reference sequence). This CDR3 is CSARKSGTPHSPLHF. The CDR3 region has the DNA TGCAGTGCTAGAAAATCCGGGACCCCACATTCACCCCTCCACTTT.

This chain uses TRBV29-1 with TRBJ1-1, with D possibly matching TRBD1 (5 bases). This CDR3 region has 12 residues. The V gene's germline CDR1 is SQVTM and CDR2 ANQGSEA. Trimming stripped 7 bases from V and 5 bases from J, with 14 bases between. The CDR3 is CSGNLWGTEAFF. The CDR3 bases are TGCAGCGGGAACCTATGGGGGACTGAAGCTTTCTTT. The full variable domain, rest sourced from reference TRBV29-1 and TRBJ1-1, is SAVISQKPSRDICQRGTSLTIQCQVDSQVTMMFWYRQQPGQSLTLIATANQGSEATYESGFVIDKFPISRPNLTFSTLTVSNMSPEDSSIYLCSGNLWGTEAFFGQGTRLTVV.

The count of this clonotype is one. V and J are TRBV6-2 or TRBV6-3 and TRBJ1-5; D gene uncertain. V lost 7 bases and J 0 bases, leaving 16 bases between the germline ends. This CDR3 contains 16 residues. The germline CDR1 and CDR2 sequences are MNHEY and SVGEGT. The CDR3 DNA follows: TGTGCCAGCACCAGAGGGATAGCCCATAGCAATCAGCCCCAGCATTTT. Translated, it gives CASTRGIAHSNQPQHF.

V is TRBV12-3 or TRBV12-4 and J is TRBJ1-1; D is uncertain. The CDR3 has 12 amino acids. Trimming removed 6 bases at V and 5 bases at J, with 10 bases between. CDR3 sequence (DNA): TGTGCCAGCAGCCCCCCGAGGACTGAAGCTTTCTTT. Protein: CASSPPRTEAFF.

The CDR3 loop is CASSSGALTYSPLHF. CDR3 bases: TGTGCCAGCAGTTCGGGGGCGCTTACCTATTCACCCCTCCACTTT. The chain joins TRBV25-1 to TRBJ1-6; possibly TRBD1 for D (6 bases). The CDR3 runs to 15 residues. Trimming removed 5 bases at V and 8 bases at J, with 16 bases between. From germline, CDR1 is MGHDK and CDR2 SYGVNS.

The CDR3 DNA reads as TGTGCCAGCAGCACAGGGGGTTACACTGAAGCTTTCTTT. Translating gives CASSTGGYTEAFF. V and J are TRBV7-9 and TRBJ1-1; 8 positions match TRBD1. CDR1 SEHNR and CDR2 FQNEAQ come from the germline V gene (reference sequence). This CDR3 contains 13 residues. The V and J ends lost 5 bases and 3 bases, in that order; junction bases with no gene match: 2. The full variable domain, its missing parts supplied by reference TRBV7-9 and TRBJ1-1, is DTGVSQNPRHKITKRGQNVTFRCDPISEHNRLYWYRQTLGQGPEFLTYFQNEAQLEKSRLLSDRFSAERPKGSFSTLEIQRTEQGDSAMYLCASSTGGYTEAFFGQGTRLTVV.

This sequence joins TRBV7-3 and TRBJ2-3; TRBD2 matches 8 bases. Looked up from germline, CDR1 is SGHTA and CDR2 is FQGTGA. This CDR3 has 15 residues. The trim removed 5 bases at V and 2 bases at J, leaving 6 bases unmatched. CDR3 loop: CASSVSGAPTDTQYF. In nucleotides, the CDR3 is TGTGCCAGCAGCGTTAGCGGGGCCCCCACAGATACGCAGTATTTT. The whole variable domain, remainder taken from reference TRBV7-3 and TRBJ2-3, is GAGVSQTPSNKVTEKGKYVELRCDPISGHTALYWYRQSLGQGPEFLIYFQGTGAADDSGLPNDRFFAVRPEGSVSTLKIQRTERGDSAVYLCASSVSGAPTDTQYFGPGTRLTVL.

The chain has TRBV15 and TRBJ1-1; D is possibly TRBD1 (5 bases). The CDR3 has 12 amino acids. CDR1 is LNHNV, CDR2 YYDKDF, per germline (reference sequence). The V end lost 0 bases, the J end lost 8 bases, and 7 bases lay between the germline ends. The CDR3, as DNA: TGTGCCACCAGCAGAGACAGGACAGAAGCTTTCTTT. Amino acid sequence: CATSRDRTEAFF.

The chain recombines TRBV2 with TRBJ2-3; 10 bases are a match to TRBD2. The V segment lost 7 bases and the J segment 2 bases; nucleotides outside the gene matches: 6. The CDR3 sequence is 15 residues long. The germline V gene has CDR1 SNHLY and CDR2 FYNNEI. Written as DNA, the CDR3 is TGTGCCAGCAAGCGGCTAGCGGGGGTCACAGATACGCAGTATTTT. Amino acid sequence: CASKRLAGVTDTQYF.

V and J are TRBV5-1 and TRBJ1-5, with D hard to call. Germline CDR1 and CDR2: SGHRS and YFSETQ. The CDR3 covers 13 residues. V was pared by 4 bases and J by 5 bases, with 10 bases between. The CDR3 bases are TGCGCCAGCAGCACATTTTCCGATCAGCCCCAGCATTTT. Translating gives CASSTFSDQPQHF.

The chain recombines TRBV27 with TRBJ1-2; D uncertain. The germline V gene encodes CDR1 MNHEY and CDR2 SMNVEV (reference sequence). V was shortened by 5 bases and J by 4 bases, with 14 bases between the two germline ends. This CDR3 contains 14 residues. CDR3 loop: CASSPRRQLYGYTF. CDR3 DNA sequence: TGTGCCAGCAGTCCCCGCCGCCAGCTCTATGGCTACACCTTC.

This clonotype appeared a single time. The chain is built from TRBV11-2 and TRBJ2-7; the D call may be TRBD1 or TRBD2 (6 bases each). This CDR3 region has 16 residues. V lost 0 bases, J lost 5 bases, and 17 bases lay in between. The germline CDR1 and CDR2 sequences are SGHAT and FQNNGV. The CDR3 nucleotides read TGTGCCAGCAGCTTAGATCCCTTGAGGGGGGCCAACGAGCAGTACTTC. Encoded protein: CASSLDPLRGANEQYF.

This chain uses TRBV4-3 with TRBJ2-5; D might be TRBD1 (6 bases). This CDR3 has 14 amino acids. V gave up 1 base and J gave up 4 bases, with 10 bases separating them. Germline V gene lookup returns CDR1 LGHNA and CDR2 YSLEER. The CDR3, as DNA: TGCGCCAGCAGCCAAGGGTCCAGGGGAGAGACCCAGTACTTC. This translates into CASSQGSRGETQYF.

This chain uses TRBV30 with TRBJ2-3; a weak D match, TRBD2 (6 bases). V shed 6 bases and J shed 1 base, with 17 bases lying between them. Looked up from germline, CDR1 is GTSNPN and CDR2 is SVGIG (reference sequence). This CDR3 is built from 15 residues. The DNA of the CDR3 is TGTGCCTGCCCAAGAGGGCAGCGGGGCACAGATACGCAGTATTTT. It encodes CACPRGQRGTDTQYF.

The chain is built from TRBV24-1 and TRBJ2-1, with unresolved D. In germline, CDR1 is KGHDR, CDR2 SFDVKD. Deletions cut 0 bases from V and 4 bases from J, with 6 bases between. CDR3 length: 14 residues. This chain's CDR3 is CATSDLNNYNEQFF. The DNA for the CDR3 is TGTGCCACCAGTGATTTGAACAATTACAATGAGCAGTTCTTC.

The J gene is TRBJ2-5, the V gene TRBV4-3, with D perhaps matching TRBD2 (5 bases). Trimming removed 1 base from V and 2 bases from J, with 11 bases in between. Germline CDR1 LGHNA, CDR2 YSLEER. This CDR3 is 15 amino acids long. CDR3 DNA sequence: TGCGCCAGCAGCCAAGGGACCGGGAATCAAGAGACCCAGTACTTC. It translates to CASSQGTGNQETQYF.